The rows below give T cell receptor beta chains drawn from one sample of a study of CD8+ T cells in alopecia areata. Profiled with immunoSEQ multiplex PCR; TCRdb holds only in-frame clones, not every one. Of about 150,000 clones listed, roughly 61% are singletons. The specimen comprised CD4+ T cells sorted from blood, sampled at week 0. These receptors originate from a human donor with alopecia areata. CDR3s include the opening cysteine and the closing phenylalanine or tryptophan. The order of the fields is CDR3 length, V gene, CDR3 protein.

cdr3_length: 15
v_call: TRBV15
cdr3_aa: CATSRDPRGAETQYF

cdr3_length: 13
v_call: TRBV10-3
cdr3_aa: CAISEDSNQPQHF

cdr3_length: 12
v_call: TRBV7-2
cdr3_aa: CASTDSPYEQYF

cdr3_length: 15
v_call: TRBV7-2
cdr3_aa: CASSLDGGQGAPLHF

cdr3_length: 15
v_call: TRBV15
cdr3_aa: CATSRSGGNTGELFF

cdr3_length: 18
v_call: TRBV4-3
cdr3_aa: CASSQDPPTIYSNQPQHF

cdr3_length: 17
v_call: TRBV30
cdr3_aa: CAWSVRLGQLFNYGYTF

cdr3_length: 10
v_call: TRBV29-1
cdr3_aa: CSVWGAEAFF

cdr3_length: 14
v_call: TRBV25-1
cdr3_aa: CARVDRPTLYGYTF

cdr3_length: 18
v_call: TRBV7-2
cdr3_aa: CASTARLAGSSGANVLTF

cdr3_length: 15
v_call: TRBV7-9
cdr3_aa: CASGWRLAGQETQYF

cdr3_length: 12
v_call: TRBV7-9
cdr3_aa: CASMGGTDTQYF

cdr3_length: 14
v_call: TRBV6-1
cdr3_aa: CATVGVLGYQPQHF

cdr3_length: 16
v_call: TRBV4-3
cdr3_aa: CASSQDTAGAYNEQFF

cdr3_length: 13
v_call: TRBV6-5
cdr3_aa: CASRAGGNQPQHF

cdr3_length: 12
v_call: TRBV27
cdr3_aa: CASSLSHGELFF

cdr3_length: 11
v_call: TRBV30
cdr3_aa: CAWSVSETQYF

cdr3_length: 17
v_call: TRBV27
cdr3_aa: CASSLGQGFTGNEKLFF

cdr3_length: 14
v_call: TRBV29-1
cdr3_aa: CSVEDAGSGYGYTF

cdr3_length: 18
v_call: TRBV23-1
cdr3_aa: CASSQSGGATGTFYGYTF

cdr3_length: 17
v_call: TRBV27
cdr3_aa: CASSLHPAAGKSHEQYF

cdr3_length: 17
v_call: TRBV4-3
cdr3_aa: CASSQDRQANRANVLTF

cdr3_length: 13
v_call: TRBV30
cdr3_aa: CAFVSGGYNEQFF

cdr3_length: 15
v_call: TRBV7-9
cdr3_aa: CASSSTGSSNQPQHF

cdr3_length: 17
v_call: TRBV15
cdr3_aa: CATRDTGDPAGANVLTF

cdr3_length: 14
v_call: TRBV11-2
cdr3_aa: CASSLGPQGYEQYF

cdr3_length: 15
v_call: TRBV5-1
cdr3_aa: CASSFSGTKDEKLFF

cdr3_length: 13
v_call: TRBV29-1
cdr3_aa: CSVEWDRGHEQYF

cdr3_length: 14
v_call: TRBV7-9
cdr3_aa: CASSFLGVEETQYF

cdr3_length: 12
v_call: TRBV10-3
cdr3_aa: CATGGGGYEQYF

cdr3_length: 14
v_call: TRBV6-1
cdr3_aa: CASSEPGTFSGYTF

cdr3_length: 15
v_call: TRBV23-1
cdr3_aa: CASRLGTASNQPQHF

cdr3_length: 16
v_call: TRBV6-5
cdr3_aa: CASSYSGGGAWETQYF

cdr3_length: 16
v_call: TRBV4-3
cdr3_aa: CASSQDAVRGQETQYF

cdr3_length: 16
v_call: TRBV7-9
cdr3_aa: CASSRLGDSANEKLFF

cdr3_length: 14
v_call: TRBV27
cdr3_aa: CASSLGTPISPLHF

cdr3_length: 14
v_call: TRBV29-1
cdr3_aa: CSGRGPDPNQPQHF

cdr3_length: 15
v_call: TRBV19
cdr3_aa: CASSIEAGSYNEQFF

cdr3_length: 14
v_call: TRBV4-2
cdr3_aa: CASSQGGTPETQYF

cdr3_length: 13
v_call: TRBV30
cdr3_aa: CAWRRTPTNEQFF

cdr3_length: 15
v_call: TRBV11-1
cdr3_aa: CASSPRRGRTDTQYF

cdr3_length: 14
v_call: TRBV29-1
cdr3_aa: CSVDRTGPNSPLHF

cdr3_length: 15
v_call: TRBV9
cdr3_aa: CASSASRLGTGELFF

cdr3_length: 10
v_call: TRBV2
cdr3_aa: CASTRETQYF

cdr3_length: 14
v_call: TRBV7-2
cdr3_aa: CASSQDRQIYEQYF

cdr3_length: 12
v_call: TRBV2
cdr3_aa: CATGGTYNEQFF

cdr3_length: 14
v_call: TRBV5-1
cdr3_aa: CASRLAGAWNEQFF

cdr3_length: 10
v_call: TRBV20-1
cdr3_aa: CSARRETQYF

cdr3_length: 16
v_call: TRBV13
cdr3_aa: CASSLIPQGGGDGYTF

cdr3_length: 16
v_call: TRBV7-9
cdr3_aa: CASSPFSGGQGTEAFF

cdr3_length: 13
v_call: TRBV30
cdr3_aa: CAWSVNSNQPQHF

cdr3_length: 11
v_call: TRBV29-1
cdr3_aa: CSVGESYGYTF

cdr3_length: 12
v_call: TRBV30
cdr3_aa: CAWQGLGTEAFF

cdr3_length: 14
v_call: TRBV7-9
cdr3_aa: CASSPGTGPYEQYF

cdr3_length: 13
v_call: TRBV12-5
cdr3_aa: CASGLGTPQPQHF

cdr3_length: 14
v_call: TRBV30
cdr3_aa: CAGAGGGSQETQYF

cdr3_length: 15
v_call: TRBV7-9
cdr3_aa: CASSLRESSYNEQFF

cdr3_length: 14
v_call: TRBV6-5
cdr3_aa: CASHTGTLNQPQHF

cdr3_length: 17
v_call: TRBV4-3
cdr3_aa: CASSQDFRRDFPYEQYF